This TCR beta chain stems from a study of blood T cell repertoires in COVID-19. Trimming shortened V by 2 bases and J by 3 bases, and 14 bases separated the two germline ends. This CDR3 spans 16 amino acids. Germline-derived CDR1 and CDR2 are ENHRY and SYGVKD. Generated by immunoSEQ multiplex PCR, the TCRdb table keeps only in-frame clones and is missing some. In the table there are over 200,000 clones, 84% of which are singletons. This receptor was obtained from a woman in her forties who had recovered from COVID-19. V and J are TRBV10-3 and TRBJ1-5; possible D gene TRBD1, 6 bases. Material for sequencing was PBMCs or T cells enriched from blood (not recorded which). The CDR3 region has the DNA TGTGCCATCAGTGAGGAGTCGGACAGCGACAATCAGCCCCAGCATTTT. It yields the protein CAISEESDSDNQPQHF.